These 15 T cell receptor beta chains were all obtained from the same sample, sequenced in a study of cytomegalovirus exposure and HLA in healthy donors. The PCR employed 60 Vbeta primers together with 13 Jbeta primers. The table came from immunoSEQ multiplex PCR; TCRdb's copy has only in-frame clones and leaves some out. The table has about 160,000 clones, around 80% seen once. What was sequenced was PBMCs. Receptors were obtained from a man in his fifties in good health and CMV-seropositive.

J is TRBJ1-1 and V is TRBV5-4; D remains unclear. This CDR3 contains 13 residues. Trimming left V 2 bases short and J 3 bases short, with 8 bases between. In germline, CDR1 is SGHNT, CDR2 YYREEE (reference sequence). CDR3 nucleotides: TGTGCCAGCAGCTTTAACAGCTACACTGAAGCTTTCTTT. Encoded protein: CASSFNSYTEAFF.

The gene calls are TRBV7-9 and TRBJ2-5, with a possible D match to TRBD1 (5 bases). Germline V gene data show CDR1 as SEHNR and CDR2 as FQNEAQ (reference sequence). Trimming pared 2 bases from V and 5 bases from J, leaving 15 bases between. The CDR3 has 15 amino acids. The CDR3 DNA sequence: TGTGCCAGCAGCTTAAGGGGCGATGGGCTGGAGACCCAGTACTTC. This gives the protein CASSLRGDGLETQYF.

The chain recombines TRBV5-6 with TRBJ2-7; D is possibly TRBD1 (5 bases). Germline V CDR1 and CDR2: SGHDT, YYEEEE. This CDR3 has 14 residues. V was trimmed by 4 bases and J by 2 bases, leaving 13 bases between them. The CDR3 coding sequence is TGTGCCAGCAGCCCAGGGCAGGGCGCCTACGAGCAGTACGTC. It codes for CASSPGQGAYEQYV.

V gene TRBV7-9 combines with J gene TRBJ1-4; D perhaps matches TRBD1 (5 bases). The CDR3 contains 16 residues. Germline V CDR1 and CDR2: SEHNR, FQNEAQ (reference sequence). Trimming removed 5 bases from V and 6 bases from J, with 19 bases in between. The CDR3 reads CASSRGTLEQYEKLFF. CDR3 nucleotide sequence: TGTGCCAGCAGCCGCGGGACCCTCGAACAATATGAAAAACTGTTTTTT.

A single count supports this clone. The V gene is TRBV15, the J gene TRBJ2-1; 8 bases are a match to TRBD2. In germline, CDR1 is LNHNV, CDR2 YYDKDF (reference sequence). The CDR3 runs 13 residues. The J segment lost 13 bases and the V segment lost 0 bases, leaving 5 bases of the junction unmatched. CDR3 DNA sequence: TGTGCCACCAGCAGAGATGTACTAGCGGATCAGTTCTTC. This codes for CATSRDVLADQFF.

This sequence joins TRBV10-2 and TRBJ1-2, with a possible D match to TRBD1 (6 bases). Germline CDR1 and CDR2: WSHSY and SAAADI. This CDR3 region has 15 residues. V lost 5 bases to trimming and J lost 4 bases, with 17 bases between them. The CDR3 bases are TGCGCCAGCAGTCCCGGACTGACAGGATTCTATGGCTACACCTTC. It is translated as CASSPGLTGFYGYTF.

V usage is TRBV10-3 and J usage is TRBJ2-2; possibly TRBD1 for D (6 bases). This CDR3 contains 14 residues. CDR1 is ENHRY, CDR2 SYGVKD, per germline. V was clipped by 4 bases and J by 1 base, with 7 bases between them. The CDR3 region is CAISGTENTGELFF. The CDR3 DNA follows: TGTGCCATCAGTGGGACAGAGAACACCGGGGAGCTGTTTTTT.

This clone came up once. The gene calls are TRBV21-1 and TRBJ2-2; the table assigns TRBD2, which was not confirmed against the DNA. TRBV21-1 is listed as a pseudogene. The CDR3 spans 17 residues. Here the CDR3 DNA reads TGTGCCAGCAGCAAAGCGGAAGGTCAATTCGAGGGCGGGGAGCTGTTTTTT. This encodes CASSKAEGQFEGGELFF.

This clone was detected only once. This sequence joins TRBV11-2 and TRBJ1-2; 7 nucleotides agree with TRBD1. This CDR3 is built from 12 residues. Trimming removed 5 bases from V and 6 bases from J; junction bases left unmatched: 3. The germline gives CDR1 SGHAT, CDR2 FQNNGV. CDR3 bases: TGTGCCAGCAGCCTGGACAGGAATGGCTACACCTTC. Its translation: CASSLDRNGYTF.

Of note for this clone: The same CDR3 is also encoded by other DNA sequences in this sample. The V gene is TRBV6-1, the J gene TRBJ1-2; maybe TRBD1 (6 bases). V lost 1 base to trimming and J lost 4 bases, with 10 bases between them. The CDR3 consists of 14 residues. Germline assignment: CDR1 MNHNS and CDR2 SASEGT. The CDR3 spells CASSEGGGGYGYTF. The DNA for the CDR3 is TGTGCCAGCAGTGAAGGAGGGGGGGGCTATGGCTACACCTTC.

The genes are TRBV15 and TRBJ2-5; TRBD1 agrees at 9 bases. From germline, CDR1 is LNHNV and CDR2 YYDKDF (reference sequence). V lost 4 bases to trimming and J lost 0 bases; unmatched junction nucleotides: 6. CDR3 length equals 16 residues. In nucleotides, the CDR3 is TGTGCCACCAGCAACGTTGGGGACAGGGACCAAGAGACCCAGTACTTC. It yields the protein CATSNVGDRDQETQYF.

The chain is built from TRBV7-9 and TRBJ2-7; 8 bases are shared with TRBD2. Germline V gene sequence: CDR1 SEHNR, CDR2 FQNEAQ (reference sequence). Unmatched junction bases numbered 9, after V lost 5 bases and J lost 6 bases. The CDR3 has 14 residues. The DNA of the CDR3 is TGTGCCAGCAGCGCAAAGGGACTAGAACTCGAGCAGTACTTC. Encoded protein: CASSAKGLELEQYF. Supplemented by reference TRBV7-9 and TRBJ2-7, the full variable domain reads DTGVSQNPRHKITKRGQNVTFRCDPISEHNRLYWYRQTLGQGPEFLTYFQNEAQLEKSRLLSDRFSAERPKGSFSTLEIQRTEQGDSAMYLCASSAKGLELEQYFGPGTRLTVT.

This sequence joins TRBV11-2 and TRBJ2-1, with 10 bases fitting TRBD1. The CDR3 is 15 amino acids. Germline V gives CDR1 SGHAT, CDR2 FQNNGV. The ends lost 5 bases at V and 8 bases at J; junction bases unmatched: 9. For the CDR3, the DNA is TGTGCCAGCAGCGCATCGACAGGGGGCTCGGATGAGCAGTTCTTC. Protein sequence: CASSASTGGSDEQFF.

The CDR3 is CASSSLTSGPNTGELFF. CDR3 DNA sequence: TGCGCCAGCAGCTCCTTGACTAGCGGCCCGAACACCGGGGAGCTGTTTTTT. The chain has TRBV5-1 and TRBJ2-2; TRBD2 agrees at 9 bases. CDR1 SGHRS and CDR2 YFSETQ come from the germline V gene. Trimming cost V 3 bases and J 0 bases; bases outside gene matches: 6. The length of the CDR3 is 17 residues. Variable domain in full (rest from reference TRBV5-1 and TRBJ2-2): KAGVTQTPRYLIKTRGQQVTLSCSPISGHRSVSWYQQTPGQGLQFLFEYFSETQRNKGNFPGRFSGRQFSNSRSEMNVSTLELGDSALYLCASSSLTSGPNTGELFFGEGSRLTVL.

The chain combines TRBV5-1 with TRBJ1-2, with 8 bases fitting TRBD1. This CDR3 spans 13 amino acids. Germline trimming cut 6 bases from V and 7 bases from J; bases unmatched to any gene: 8. Germline assignment: CDR1 SGHRS and CDR2 YFSETQ. The chain's CDR3 is CASKGQGGAGYTF. As DNA, the CDR3 is TGCGCCAGCAAAGGACAGGGTGGTGCTGGCTACACCTTC.